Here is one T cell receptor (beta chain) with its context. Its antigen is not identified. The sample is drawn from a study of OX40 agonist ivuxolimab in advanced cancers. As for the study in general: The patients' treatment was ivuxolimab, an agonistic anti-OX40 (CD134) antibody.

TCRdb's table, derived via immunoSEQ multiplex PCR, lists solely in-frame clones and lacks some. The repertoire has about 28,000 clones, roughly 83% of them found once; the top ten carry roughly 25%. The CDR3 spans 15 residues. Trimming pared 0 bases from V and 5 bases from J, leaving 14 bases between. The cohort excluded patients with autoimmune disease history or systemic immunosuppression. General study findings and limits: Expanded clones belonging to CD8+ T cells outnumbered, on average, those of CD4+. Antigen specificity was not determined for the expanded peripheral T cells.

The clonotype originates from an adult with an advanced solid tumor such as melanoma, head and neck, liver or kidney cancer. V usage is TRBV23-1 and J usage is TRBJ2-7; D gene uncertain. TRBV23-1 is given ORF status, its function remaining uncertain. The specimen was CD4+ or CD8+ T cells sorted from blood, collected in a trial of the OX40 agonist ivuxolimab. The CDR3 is CASSQSGRQGNEQYF. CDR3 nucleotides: TGCGCCAGCAGTCAATCGGGCAGACAAGGGAACGAGCAGTACTTC.